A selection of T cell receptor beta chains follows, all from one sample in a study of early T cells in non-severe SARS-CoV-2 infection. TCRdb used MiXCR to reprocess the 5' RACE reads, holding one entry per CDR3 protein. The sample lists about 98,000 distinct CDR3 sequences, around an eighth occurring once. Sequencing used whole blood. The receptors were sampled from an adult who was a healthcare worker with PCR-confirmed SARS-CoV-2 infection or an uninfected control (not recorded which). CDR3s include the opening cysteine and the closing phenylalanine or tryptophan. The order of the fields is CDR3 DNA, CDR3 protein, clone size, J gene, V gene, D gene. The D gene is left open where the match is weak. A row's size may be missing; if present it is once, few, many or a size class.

CDR3 DNA: TGCAGCGTTGTCCGGGGTCAGAACACCATATATTTT
CDR3 protein: CSVVRGQNTIYF
clone size: many
J gene: TRBJ1-3
V gene: TRBV29-1
D gene: .

CDR3 DNA: TGTGCCAGCAGCCCAGGGGTTGTAGAGACTGAAGCTTTCTTT
CDR3 protein: CASSPGVVETEAFF
clone size: few
J gene: TRBJ1-1
V gene: TRBV7-8
D gene: .

CDR3 DNA: TGTGCCAGTAGTCCTTCGGGACCAGAGCAGTTCTTC
CDR3 protein: CASSPSGPEQFF
clone size: many
J gene: TRBJ2-1
V gene: TRBV19
D gene: .

CDR3 DNA: TGTGCCAGCACCGCGACTAGCGGGAGCTCCTACAATGAGCAGTTCTTC
CDR3 protein: CASTATSGSSYNEQFF
clone size: few
J gene: TRBJ2-1
V gene: TRBV9
D gene: TRBD2

CDR3 DNA: TGTGCCAGCAGCTCCCGGCTAGCGGGAGTGGAGACCCAGTACTTC
CDR3 protein: CASSSRLAGVETQYF
clone size: few
J gene: TRBJ2-5
V gene: TRBV28
D gene: TRBD2

CDR3 DNA: TGTGCCAGCGCCTCGGGAAACAATGAGCAGTTCTTC
CDR3 protein: CASASGNNEQFF
clone size: .
J gene: TRBJ2-1
V gene: TRBV10-3
D gene: .

CDR3 DNA: TGTGCCAGCCGGGGAACAGTAGAGCTCTACTTC
CDR3 protein: CASRGTVELYF
clone size: .
J gene: TRBJ2-4
V gene: TRBV28
D gene: .

CDR3 DNA: TGTGCCAGCAGCTCAAGCCGCTGGGAACAGGCCGAGTTCATTCAGTACTTC
CDR3 protein: CASSSSRWEQAEFIQYF
clone size: .
J gene: TRBJ2-4
V gene: TRBV11-2
D gene: .

CDR3 DNA: TGCGCCACCTCCCCTGGTGGCAGCCTGAGCTCCTACGAGCAGTACTTC
CDR3 protein: CATSPGGSLSSYEQYF
clone size: .
J gene: TRBJ2-7
V gene: TRBV10-1
D gene: .

CDR3 DNA: TGTGCCAGCAGCCCACAGGCTCGCCGAAATGAGCAGTTCTTC
CDR3 protein: CASSPQARRNEQFF
clone size: few
J gene: TRBJ2-1
V gene: TRBV12-3/TRBV12-4
D gene: .

CDR3 DNA: TGCGCCAGCAGCTTGAGTTCCAACGGAGTATTGACCGGGGAGCTGTTTTTT
CDR3 protein: CASSLSSNGVLTGELFF
clone size: few
J gene: TRBJ2-2
V gene: TRBV5-1
D gene: .

CDR3 DNA: TGTGCCAGCAGCTTACGGGACAGGCTAGGTGAAAAACTGTTTTTT
CDR3 protein: CASSLRDRLGEKLFF
clone size: .
J gene: TRBJ1-4
V gene: TRBV7-8
D gene: TRBD1

CDR3 DNA: TGCAGTGCTAGTTCCAGGGCCGGGTCACCCCTCCACTTT
CDR3 protein: CSASSRAGSPLHF
clone size: few
J gene: TRBJ1-6
V gene: TRBV20-1
D gene: .

CDR3 DNA: TGTGCCAGCAGTTTACTAGAAGGAGGCTCCTACGAGCAGTACTTC
CDR3 protein: CASSLLEGGSYEQYF
clone size: few
J gene: TRBJ2-7
V gene: TRBV12-3/TRBV12-4
D gene: .

CDR3 DNA: TGCAGCGTTGAAGCTAGCGGGAGGCTCACAGATACGCAGTATTTT
CDR3 protein: CSVEASGRLTDTQYF
clone size: .
J gene: TRBJ2-3
V gene: TRBV29-1
D gene: TRBD2

CDR3 DNA: TGTGCCAGCAGCTTAGCGGCAGGGAACACTGAAGCTTTCTTT
CDR3 protein: CASSLAAGNTEAFF
clone size: many
J gene: TRBJ1-1
V gene: TRBV7-6
D gene: .